The present entry profiles one T cell receptor (beta chain) with its context. The ends were cut back, 0 bases at V and 10 bases at J, with 22 bases in the middle. The CDR3 runs 17 residues. CDR1 and CDR2 from the germline V gene are LNHNV and YYDKDF (reference sequence). This specimen comes from a study of blood T cell repertoires in COVID-19. Overall study: Sites in the United States, Italy and Spain provided acute and convalescent COVID-19 samples. In each case, the material was cDNA or gDNA derived from T cells, B-cell-depleted T cells, or PBMCs.

The authors' processing: From reference gene primer amplification, estimates of nucleated cell counts were derived. Some clones are missing from TCRdb's copy, which holds only in-frame ones; the method was immunoSEQ multiplex PCR. That table furnishes V, J and clone size, whereas the DNA furnished D and trimming. The sample gives 350,000 to 400,000 clones, 90% of which show up once; 6.5% is in the top ten. The sequenced sample consisted of peripheral blood. The source of this sequence is a young man with active or convalescent COVID-19. The chain recombines TRBV15 with TRBJ1-5, with a weak D call TRBD1 (5 bases). CDR3 amino acids: CATSRDPEKGLFIPQHF. CDR3 DNA sequence: TGTGCCACCAGCAGAGATCCGGAGAAGGGGCTCTTTATACCCCAGCATTTT.